This TCR beta chain was obtained from a study of T cell changes during pregnancy in multiple sclerosis. V trimming: 0 bases; J trimming: 0 bases; junction bases outside the gene matches: 11. The CDR3 length is 21 residues. Germline loops: CDR1 MRHNA, CDR2 SNTAGT. Data came from immunoSEQ multiplex PCR; TCRdb stores just in-frame clones and leaves some out. The sample includes about 69,000 clones, approximately 90% seen only once; the top ten take roughly 1.4%. The specimen comprised peripheral blood, sampled in the third trimester of pregnancy. This sequence originates from a female donor with multiple sclerosis, enrolled in a pregnancy study. This sequence joins TRBV6-4 and TRBJ1-6; 10 bases map to TRBD1. Here the CDR3 reads CASSDSRSATGGISYNSPLHF. The CDR3 nucleotides read TGTGCCAGCAGTGACTCGAGGTCCGCGACAGGGGGCATCTCCTATAATTCACCCCTCCACTTT.